A single sample is the source of the 14 T cell receptor beta chains below, sequenced in a study of response to subunit inactivated influenza vaccine. MiXCR was run by TCRdb on the RT-PCR reads, yielding one entry per CDR3 protein. This repertoire shows 290,000 or so distinct CDR3 sequences, about 20% found once; its top ten account for around a tenth. Sequenced material: PBMCs from blood, taken about 19 months after vaccination. These receptors were collected from a man aged 45-69 years who received an inactivated influenza vaccine.

The J gene is TRBJ1-2, the V gene TRBV5-1, with TRBD1 as a possible D gene (6 bases). Germline values: CDR1 SGHRS, CDR2 YFSETQ. Trimming took off 0 bases at V and 2 bases at J, with 8 bases between the two ends. The CDR3 is 14 amino acids. CDR3 region: CASSLGQENYGYTF. DNA of the CDR3: TGCGCCAGCAGCTTGGGACAGGAAAACTATGGCTACACCTTC.

The rearrangement joins TRBV7-2 to TRBJ1-1; tentative D call: TRBD1 (6 bases). The CDR3 is 15 residues long. V was trimmed by 2 bases and J by 1 base, leaving 11 bases between them. Germline V CDR1 and CDR2: SGHTA, FQGNSA. Written as DNA, the CDR3 is TGTGCCAGCAGCTTATTCGGGGGGCGGAACACTGAAGCTTTCTTT. Protein sequence: CASSLFGGRNTEAFF.

The V call is TRBV4-3, the J call TRBJ2-1, with D maybe TRBD2 (5 bases). Germline CDR1 and CDR2: LGHNA and YSLEER. The CDR3 has 16 residues. V lost 4 bases, J lost 0 bases, and 13 bases lay in between. DNA of the CDR3: TGCGCCAGCAGCCCCACCTTAGGGAGCTCCTACAATGAGCAGTTCTTC. Translation: CASSPTLGSSYNEQFF.

The rearrangement links TRBV5-6 to TRBJ2-1, with D unresolved. Trimming removed 1 base at V and 10 bases at J, with 9 bases between. CDR1 is SGHDT, CDR2 YYEEEE, per germline. This CDR3 has 12 residues. The CDR3 loop is CASSLNRIEQFF. In nucleotides, the CDR3 is TGTGCCAGCAGCTTGAATAGGATAGAGCAGTTCTTC.

The chain is built from TRBV7-2 and TRBJ1-4; D is unclear. The V end lost 1 base, the J end lost 0 bases, and 9 bases lay between the germline ends. The germline CDR1 and CDR2 sequences are SGHTA and FQGNSA. The CDR3 contains 16 residues. This CDR3 is CASSLGGIPTNEKLFF. In DNA, the CDR3 is TGTGCCAGCAGCTTAGGCGGCATACCAACTAATGAAAAACTGTTTTTT.

This clonotype was seen many times. The chain joins TRBV25-1 to TRBJ2-2; D is ambiguous. The CDR3 sequence is 15 residues long. V gave up 0 bases and J gave up 8 bases, with 13 bases separating them. Germline-derived CDR1 and CDR2 are MGHDK and SYGVNS. This CDR3 is CASSEYPLGPGELFF. The DNA for the CDR3 is TGTGCCAGCAGTGAATATCCCTTAGGTCCGGGGGAGCTGTTTTTT.

This clonotype was seen once. The final CDR3 position lacks the conserved phenylalanine or tryptophan, pointing to a likely read error. This chain connects TRBV20-1 to TRBJ2-3; D is perhaps TRBD1 (6 bases). CDR3 length: 12 amino acids. Per germline, CDR1 DFQATT and CDR2 SNEGSKA (reference sequence). V lost 4 bases to trimming and J lost 6 bases, with 11 bases between them. The CDR3 DNA reads as TGCAGTGCTACCAAGGGGGAGGATACGCAGTATCTT. Translating it yields CSATKGEDTQYL.

A remark on this clonotype: This clone may be a read error of a much larger clone one base away. No conserved phenylalanine or tryptophan is present at the end of the CDR3, so a read error is the likely explanation. V gene TRBV27 combines with J gene TRBJ1-1; D is uncertain. Looked up from germline, CDR1 is MNHEY and CDR2 is SMNVEV (reference sequence). V was shortened by 5 bases and J by 0 bases, with 7 bases between the two germline ends. This CDR3 has 13 residues. CDR3 protein: CASSPSLNTEAFC. CDR3 bases: TGTGCCAGCAGTCCCTCCTTGAACACTGAAGCTTTCTGT.

The rearrangement links TRBV12-3 or TRBV12-4 to TRBJ2-3, with D unclear. V was pared by 2 bases and J by 4 bases, with 22 bases between. This CDR3 is built from 18 residues. This chain's CDR3 is CASSLLGRRSGKSDTQYF. The CDR3 DNA sequence: TGTGCCAGCAGTTTATTGGGCAGACGGAGTGGGAAGTCAGATACGCAGTATTTT.

The chain has TRBV6-1 and TRBJ2-7, with a tentative D call TRBD2 (6 bases). CDR3 length: 14 residues. V lost 8 bases, J lost 4 bases, and 18 bases lay in between. Germline V CDR1 and CDR2: MNHNS, SASEGT. The CDR3 reads CASQAGIAEYEQYF. The CDR3 region has the DNA TGTGCCAGCCAAGCCGGAATAGCGGAATACGAGCAGTACTTC.

This clonotype was seen ten or more times. This sequence joins TRBV7-2 and TRBJ1-2; no clear D. Germline loops: CDR1 SGHTA, CDR2 FQGNSA. The V gene lost 2 bases and the J gene lost 1 base, with 8 bases spanning the gap. This CDR3 is 14 amino acids long. CDR3 DNA: TGTGCCAGCAGCTTATATCCGCTTAACTATGGCTACACCTTC. This sequence encodes CASSLYPLNYGYTF.

This clonotype was counted only a few times. The V call is TRBV4-3, the J call TRBJ2-2; 13 bases are a match to TRBD2. From germline, CDR1 is LGHNA and CDR2 YSLEER. J lost 5 bases, V lost 3 bases, and 3 bases had no gene match. The CDR3 contains 16 residues. In DNA, the CDR3 is TGCGCCAGCAGCCACCCGGGACTAGCGGGGACCGGGGAGCTGTTTTTT. This codes for CASSHPGLAGTGELFF.

This clonotype was observed a handful of times. The chain has TRBV5-6 and TRBJ1-1; 9 bases align to TRBD1. The CDR3 is 16 residues long. Germline V gene sequence: CDR1 SGHDT, CDR2 YYEEEE. V was clipped by 4 bases and J by 0 bases; unmatched bases: 7. This CDR3 is CASSPGQGIMNTEAFF. In DNA, the CDR3 is TGTGCCAGCAGCCCGGGACAGGGCATCATGAACACTGAAGCTTTCTTT. Variable domain in full (rest from reference TRBV5-6 and TRBJ1-1): DAGVTQSPTHLIKTRGQQVTLRCSPKSGHDTVSWYQQALGQGPQFIFQYYEEEERQRGNFPDRFSGHQFPNYSSELNVNALLLGDSALYLCASSPGQGIMNTEAFFGQGTRLTVV.

This clonotype was counted only a few times. V and J are TRBV3-1 and TRBJ1-6; D is ambiguous. Germline-derived CDR1 and CDR2 are LGHDT and YNNKEL (reference sequence). Between the trimmed V and J ends, which lost 2 bases and 9 bases, there was a span of 11 bases. The CDR3 contains 14 residues. CDR3 coding DNA: TGTGCCAGCAGCCAAACAAGGTCGGGTTCACCCCTCCACTTT. Translating it yields CASSQTRSGSPLHF.